A selection of T cell receptor beta chains follows, all from one sample in a study of cytomegalovirus exposure and HLA in healthy donors. Sequencing used immunoSEQ multiplex PCR; TCRdb keeps in-frame clones, though not all of them. This table holds some 170,000 clones, around 87% found once. Sequences were obtained from PBMCs. Receptors were obtained from a woman in her 30s in good health and CMV-seronegative. Each CDR3 is given with its conserved first and last residue. Fields, in order: D gene, V gene, J gene, clone size, CDR3 DNA, CDR3 protein. A D gene is named only where the DNA matches it firmly. Size is omitted from some rows. Given values are once, few, many or a class for expanded clones.

D: NA; V: TRBV25-1; J: TRBJ2-5; size: NA; DNA: TGTGCCAGCAGTGCCACGACTAGTTTTATGGAGACCCAGTACTTC; CDR3: CASSATTSFMETQYF
D: NA; V: TRBV5-1; J: TRBJ2-1; size: NA; DNA: TGCGCCAGCAGCTTGGGGGTGGGGCTAGACTACAATGAGCAGTTCTTC; CDR3: CASSLGVGLDYNEQFF
D: TRBD2; V: TRBV9; J: TRBJ2-7; size: NA; DNA: TGTGCCAGCAGCCCCCGGCCGGGGAGCGGGGTTGAGTACGAGCAGTACTTC; CDR3: CASSPRPGSGVEYEQYF
D: TRBD2; V: TRBV7-2; J: TRBJ2-3; size: NA; DNA: TGTGCCAGCAGCATGGGGACTAGCGGCACAGATACGCAGTATTTT; CDR3: CASSMGTSGTDTQYF
D: NA; V: TRBV6-6; J: TRBJ2-7; size: NA; DNA: TGTGCCAGCAGTTACTCCCAGGGGAACTACGAGCAGTACTTC; CDR3: CASSYSQGNYEQYF
D: TRBD2; V: TRBV11-1; J: TRBJ2-5; size: NA; DNA: TGTGCCAGCAGCGGAGCCGGTGGCGGGACTAGCGGGGGGGCTGAGACCCAGTACTTC; CDR3: CASSGAGGGTSGGAETQYF
D: NA; V: TRBV9; J: TRBJ1-2; size: NA; DNA: TGTGCCAGCAGCCCCCGCACCCTCCAGTCCGGGGGCTACACCTTC; CDR3: CASSPRTLQSGGYTF
D: NA; V: TRBV6-6; J: TRBJ2-7; size: NA; DNA: TGTGCCAGCAGTTCTGGGGGCGCAAACGAGCAGTACTTC; CDR3: CASSSGGANEQYF
D: NA; V: TRBV6-5; J: TRBJ2-4; size: NA; DNA: TGTGCCAGCAGCCGGGGGGCTAGGGACATTCAGTACTTC; CDR3: CASSRGARDIQYF
D: NA; V: TRBV6-1; J: TRBJ1-2; size: NA; DNA: TGTGCCAGCAGTGAAGGGTTTTCAGGAGGTAACTATGGCTACACCTTC; CDR3: CASSEGFSGGNYGYTF
D: NA; V: TRBV5-1; J: TRBJ2-5; size: NA; DNA: TGCGCCAGCAGCCTCAGGGTGCAAGAGACCCAGTACTTC; CDR3: CASSLRVQETQYF
D: TRBD1; V: TRBV5-5; J: TRBJ2-7; size: NA; DNA: TGTGCCAGCAGCTCACTGCCGGGACAGGCTTCCTACGAGCAGTACTTC; CDR3: CASSSLPGQASYEQYF
D: TRBD1; V: TRBV5-1; J: TRBJ1-5; size: few; DNA: TGCGCCAGCAGCTTAGGGACAGGTAATCAGCCCCAGCATTTT; CDR3: CASSLGTGNQPQHF
D: TRBD1; V: TRBV7-9; J: TRBJ2-1; size: once; DNA: TGTGCCAGCAGCTTAGAGCCGGGACAGGGTTCCAATGAGCAGTTCTTC; CDR3: CASSLEPGQGSNEQFF
D: NA; V: TRBV7-8; J: TRBJ2-7; size: NA; DNA: TGTGCCAGCAGCTTATTAAACAGACACTACGAGCAGTACTTC; CDR3: CASSLLNRHYEQYF
D: TRBD2; V: TRBV5-1; J: TRBJ2-1; size: NA; DNA: TGCGCCAGCAGCTTGGGCGGCCTGTCGGGGGGGCCGTTCAATGAGCAGTTCTTC; CDR3: CASSLGGLSGGPFNEQFF
D: NA; V: TRBV5-4; J: TRBJ1-6; size: once; DNA: TGTGCCAGCAGCTCCGGGGGAACTTCACCCCTCCACTTT; CDR3: CASSSGGTSPLHF
D: TRBD2; V: TRBV10-3; J: TRBJ2-2; size: NA; DNA: TGTGCCATCAGTGAGGGCGGGGGGATCGACGGGGAGCTGTTTTTT; CDR3: CAISEGGGIDGELFF
D: NA; V: TRBV6-1; J: TRBJ2-1; size: NA; DNA: TGTGCCAGCAGTGAACTAGCTTGGAGCTACAATGAGCAGTTCTTC; CDR3: CASSELAWSYNEQFF
D: NA; V: TRBV6-5; J: TRBJ2-1; size: NA; DNA: TGTGCCAGCACCCAACGAGGGCTTGAGCAGTTCTTC; CDR3: CASTQRGLEQFF
D: NA; V: TRBV5-1; J: TRBJ1-4; size: NA; DNA: TGCGCCAGCAGCTGGGGGCAGGGCCTCAGTAATGAAAAACTGTTTTTT; CDR3: CASSWGQGLSNEKLFF
D: NA; V: TRBV5-1; J: TRBJ1-3; size: once; DNA: TGCGCCAGCAGCTTAGGGGGTTTTTCTGGAAACACCATATATTTT; CDR3: CASSLGGFSGNTIYF
D: TRBD1; V: TRBV15; J: TRBJ1-1; size: NA; DNA: TGTGCCACCAGCACCCGGACAGGGCCGAACACTGAAGCTTTCTTT; CDR3: CATSTRTGPNTEAFF
D: NA; V: TRBV6-5; J: TRBJ2-3; size: NA; DNA: TGTGCCAGCAGTTACGAGGGCTCCCGCACAGATACGCAGTATTTT; CDR3: CASSYEGSRTDTQYF
D: TRBD2; V: TRBV2; J: TRBJ2-5; size: NA; DNA: TGTGCCAGCGCGGGACTAGCGGGGCCCCAAGAGACCCAGTACTTC; CDR3: CASAGLAGPQETQYF
D: TRBD2; V: TRBV9; J: TRBJ2-1; size: NA; DNA: TGTGCCAGCAGCGTAGGTAGGACTAGGGATGGGCAGTTCTTC; CDR3: CASSVGRTRDGQFF
D: NA; V: TRBV6-5; J: TRBJ1-1; size: NA; DNA: TGTGCCAGCAGCTACCGAAACGGGGGCACTGAAGCTTTCTTT; CDR3: CASSYRNGGTEAFF
D: TRBD1; V: TRBV4-1; J: TRBJ1-5; size: once; DNA: TGCGCCAGCAGCTCGGACAGGAGCAATCAGCCCCAGCATTTT; CDR3: CASSSDRSNQPQHF
D: NA; V: TRBV6-1; J: TRBJ1-5; size: NA; DNA: TGTGCCAGCAGTGATTACACGTATCAGCCCCAGCATTTT; CDR3: CASSDYTYQPQHF
D: NA; V: TRBV28; J: TRBJ1-5; size: NA; DNA: TGTGCCAGCAGTCCCCCGGGACAACAAGGCAATCAGCCCCAGCATTTT; CDR3: CASSPPGQQGNQPQHF
D: NA; V: TRBV29-1; J: TRBJ1-3; size: NA; DNA: TGCAGCGTCTCAGGGACACCAGGTTCTGGAAACACCATATATTTT; CDR3: CSVSGTPGSGNTIYF
D: TRBD1; V: TRBV11-2; J: TRBJ1-2; size: NA; DNA: TGTGCCAGCAGCTTAGGACAGGGGGGGAATACGGGCTATGGCTACACCTTC; CDR3: CASSLGQGGNTGYGYTF
D: TRBD1; V: TRBV30; J: TRBJ2-7; size: NA; DNA: TGTGCCTGGAGCGCCGAGACAGGGACGAACTACGAGCAGTACTTC; CDR3: CAWSAETGTNYEQYF
D: NA; V: TRBV7-2; J: TRBJ1-4; size: NA; DNA: TGTGCCAGCAGCTTAGGGCAGGCTTGGGAAAAACTGTTTTTT; CDR3: CASSLGQAWEKLFF
D: NA; V: TRBV7-8; J: TRBJ2-7; size: NA; DNA: TGTGCCAGCAGCCCAGGTCCGGTTTACGAGCAGTACTTC; CDR3: CASSPGPVYEQYF
D: NA; V: TRBV5-6; J: TRBJ1-2; size: NA; DNA: TGTGCCAGCAGCTCGCGGAACAGGGAGGGACTTCTAGGCTATGGCTACACCTTC; CDR3: CASSSRNREGLLGYGYTF
D: NA; V: TRBV5-1; J: TRBJ1-6; size: NA; DNA: TGCGCCAGCAGCTTGTTGCCAGAGGATTCACCCCTCCACTTT; CDR3: CASSLLPEDSPLHF
D: TRBD1; V: TRBV6-5; J: TRBJ1-2; size: NA; DNA: TGTGCCAGCACCGGACAGGGCCACTATGGCTACACCTTC; CDR3: CASTGQGHYGYTF
D: TRBD1; V: TRBV2; J: TRBJ2-7; size: once; DNA: TGTGCCAGCAGCCCTCGGACAGGGCCCCCCTACGAGCAGTACTTC; CDR3: CASSPRTGPPYEQYF
D: TRBD1; V: TRBV28; J: TRBJ2-5; size: NA; DNA: TGTGCCAGCAGTACCGGGACAGATTTTAAGACCCAGTACTTC; CDR3: CASSTGTDFKTQYF
D: NA; V: TRBV6-1; J: TRBJ2-5; size: NA; DNA: TGTGCCAGCACCACAGGGTGGCACCAAGAGACCCAGTACTTC; CDR3: CASTTGWHQETQYF
D: NA; V: TRBV2; J: TRBJ1-4; size: NA; DNA: TGTGCCAGCAGTGAATCTCTCCCCTTGAGGGAAAAACTGTTTTTT; CDR3: CASSESLPLREKLFF
D: NA; V: TRBV27; J: TRBJ1-3; size: NA; DNA: TGTGCCAGCCTAAACACCATATATTTT; CDR3: CASLNTIYF
D: NA; V: TRBV5-1; J: TRBJ2-3; size: NA; DNA: TGCGCCAGCAGCTTGGCCGGCAGGGGAGCTACAGATACGCAGTATTTT; CDR3: CASSLAGRGATDTQYF
D: NA; V: TRBV14; J: TRBJ1-6; size: NA; DNA: TGTGCCAGCAGCCAAGACAGGGTGGGTAATTCACCCCTCCACTTT; CDR3: CASSQDRVGNSPLHF